Listed here are 32 T cell receptor beta chains from one sample, sequenced in a study of identical twins. From the 5' RACE reads, TCRdb called clonotypes with MiXCR, one entry per CDR3 protein. Among around 480,000 distinct CDR3 sequences, approximately 15% were seen once, and the ten largest hold 0.8% to 1%. The sample also formed part of further work on yellow fever vaccine responses in identical twins.

The sequenced sample consisted of CD4+ T cells sorted from blood. All receptors derive from a young woman in good health.

In its sample, this clonotype was seen many times. The chain has TRBV12-3 or TRBV12-4 and TRBJ2-6, with D unclear. V was trimmed by 11 bases and J by 0 bases, leaving 11 bases between them. This CDR3 is 14 amino acids long. The CDR3 bases are TGTGCCGTCCGTTCCAGCTCTGGGGCCAACGTCCTGACTTTC. Its protein is CAVRSSSGANVLTF.

The chain carries TRBV10-3 and TRBJ2-1, with D perhaps matching TRBD2 (7 bases). The V end was cut by 7 bases, the J end by 5 bases, with 21 bases between. This CDR3 is built from 16 residues. Germline CDR1 and CDR2: ENHRY and SYGVKD. CDR3 loop: CAITEGLGGGHNEQFF. Here the CDR3 DNA reads TGTGCCATCACCGAAGGGTTAGGGGGAGGGCACAATGAGCAGTTCTTC.

V and J are TRBV20-1 and TRBJ1-4; 7 bases are shared with TRBD1. With 4 bases clipped from V and 5 bases from J, the junction kept 10 bases outside the gene matches. Germline V gives CDR1 DFQATT, CDR2 SNEGSKA (reference sequence). The CDR3 contains 15 residues. The DNA of the CDR3 is TGCAGTGCTATTTTACCGGGACAGCTAAATGAAAAACTGTTTTTT. As protein: CSAILPGQLNEKLFF.

This clonotype was seen more than once but under ten times. The chain combines TRBV12-5 with TRBJ2-3, with D perhaps TRBD2 (5 bases). V lost 1 base to trimming and J lost 4 bases, with 18 bases between them. Germline CDR1 LGHNT, CDR2 FRNRAP. This CDR3 has 17 amino acids. CDR3 in DNA: TGTGCTAGTGGTTTGGGCCTAGCCCCTATTCGCGCAGATACGCAGTATTTT. Its translation is CASGLGLAPIRADTQYF.

CDR3 DNA sequence: TGCAGTGCTATCAGGACAAGCAACACTGAAGCTTTCTTT. Amino acid sequence: CSAIRTSNTEAFF. This chain uses TRBV20-1 with TRBJ1-1, with a tentative D call TRBD1 (5 bases). This CDR3 has 13 residues. The germline V and J ends were trimmed by 4 bases and 2 bases, with 11 bases remaining between them. The germline V gene encodes CDR1 DFQATT and CDR2 SNEGSKA (reference sequence).

There are a few counts of this clonotype. This chain's CDR3 is CSAPPLDRGHDSPLHF. As DNA, the CDR3 is TGCAGTGCCCCACCCCTGGACAGGGGGCATGATTCACCCCTCCACTTT. V usage is TRBV20-1 and J usage is TRBJ1-6; 11 bases map to TRBD1. There are 16 residues in the CDR3. In germline, CDR1 is DFQATT, CDR2 SNEGSKA (reference sequence). V lost 6 bases to trimming and J lost 8 bases; unmatched junction nucleotides: 12.

V gene TRBV12-3 or TRBV12-4 combines with J gene TRBJ2-5; tentative D call: TRBD1 (6 bases). This CDR3 spans 15 amino acids. Trimming left V 7 bases short and J 7 bases short, with 22 bases between. The CDR3: CASTQTGTNRGTQYF. The CDR3 nucleotides are TGTGCCAGCACCCAGACCGGGACAAATAGGGGGACCCAGTACTTC.

The chain recombines TRBV9 with TRBJ2-1; 8 positions agree with TRBD2. Looked up from germline, CDR1 is SGDLS and CDR2 is YYNGEE. The trim removed 0 bases at V and 8 bases at J, leaving 7 bases unmatched. CDR3 length: 15 residues. This chain's CDR3 is CASSVDGGGIDEQFF. The CDR3 coding sequence is TGTGCCAGCAGCGTAGACGGCGGGGGGATTGATGAGCAGTTCTTC.

There are a few counts of this clonotype. The V call is TRBV5-6, the J call TRBJ2-5; 13 bases agree with TRBD2. In germline, CDR1 is SGHDT, CDR2 YYEEEE. Germline trimming cut 4 bases from V and 4 bases from J; bases unmatched to any gene: 7. The CDR3 has 16 amino acids. The CDR3 here is CASSLRLAGGRETQYF. CDR3 DNA sequence: TGTGCCAGCAGCCTTAGACTAGCGGGGGGTCGAGAGACCCAGTACTTC.

This clonotype was recorded a few times. CDR3 in DNA: TGTGCCATCCGGGACAGTACCTACGAGCAGTACTTC. Translated: CAIRDSTYEQYF. This rearrangement joins TRBV2 to TRBJ2-7, with 7 bases that match TRBD1. CDR1 and CDR2 (germline): SNHLY, FYNNEI. The CDR3 loop spans 12 amino acids. The trim removed 10 bases at V and 2 bases at J, leaving 5 bases unmatched.

In its sample, this clonotype was seen a few times. V and J are TRBV7-2 and TRBJ2-7; D remains ambiguous. V shed 1 base and J shed 7 bases, with 8 bases lying between them. The length of the CDR3 is 12 residues. Looked up from germline, CDR1 is SGHTA and CDR2 is FQGNSA. The CDR3 loop reads CASSLVGQEQYF. CDR3 coding DNA: TGTGCCAGCAGCTTAGTTGGCCAGGAGCAGTACTTC.

The chain couples TRBV5-1 to TRBJ2-1; the match to TRBD2 covers 7 bases. V gave up 4 bases and J gave up 5 bases; unmatched junction bases: 6. The germline V gene has CDR1 SGHRS and CDR2 YFSETQ. The CDR3 extends over 14 amino acids. CDR3 amino acids: CASSGGGLNNEQFF. The CDR3 DNA reads TGCGCCAGCAGCGGGGGGGGACTCAACAATGAGCAGTTCTTC.

The V gene is TRBV29-1, the J gene TRBJ2-7; the match to TRBD2 covers 7 bases. The CDR3 is 14 amino acids. J lost 3 bases, V lost 7 bases, and 12 bases had no gene match. From germline, CDR1 is SQVTM and CDR2 ANQGSEA. The CDR3 DNA is TGCAGCGGGGGGGGTCTAGGCCCCCTCTACGAGCAGTACTTC. This codes for CSGGGLGPLYEQYF.

This clonotype was observed a few times. The V gene is TRBV10-1, the J gene TRBJ2-7, with TRBD1 matching over 8 bases. CDR1 is WNHNN and CDR2 is SYGVQD in the germline V gene (reference sequence). The V gene end was trimmed by 0 bases and the J gene end by 2 bases; junction bases not matched to a gene: 3. There are 15 residues in the CDR3. CDR3 loop: CASSESPDRAYEQYF. As DNA, the CDR3 is TGCGCCAGCAGTGAGTCTCCGGACAGGGCCTACGAGCAGTACTTC.

This clonotype was counted at least ten times. The V and J genes are TRBV12-3 or TRBV12-4 and TRBJ2-2; maybe TRBD1 (6 bases). The CDR3 contains 14 residues. The V and J ends lost 7 bases and 5 bases respectively, with 14 bases between them. CDR3 loop: CASTPARGTGELFF. CDR3 bases: TGTGCCAGCACCCCTGCCAGGGGTACCGGGGAGCTGTTTTTT.

This clonotype has only a few counts. The chain links TRBV24-1 to TRBJ1-2; no definite D call. CDR3 length: 14 amino acids. Trimming took 3 bases from V and 5 from J, leaving 12 bases between them. Germline CDR1 and CDR2: KGHDR and SFDVKD. The chain's CDR3 is CATSDRTRKYGYTF. The CDR3 bases are TGTGCCACCAGTGATAGAACAAGGAAATATGGCTACACCTTC.

The rearrangement uses TRBV6-2 or TRBV6-3 and TRBJ2-1; 7 nucleotides line up with TRBD1. This CDR3 spans 13 amino acids. The V gene end was trimmed by 9 bases and the J gene end by 6 bases; junction bases not matched to a gene: 8. The germline gives CDR1 MNHEY, CDR2 SVGEGT. The CDR3 DNA reads TGTGCCAGTAGAAGGGGGACAGCCAATGAGCAGTTCTTC. It translates to CASRRGTANEQFF.

In its sample, this clonotype was seen a few times. The chain has TRBV5-1 and TRBJ1-2, with TRBD1 matching over 8 bases. Germline V gene sequence: CDR1 SGHRS, CDR2 YFSETQ. The ends lost 4 bases at V and 8 bases at J; junction bases unmatched: 10. The CDR3 sequence is 14 residues long. The CDR3 coding sequence is TGCGCCAGCAGCGCGGACAGGGCGCAGGAGGGCTACACCTTC. Translation: CASSADRAQEGYTF.

This rearrangement joins TRBV15 to TRBJ2-5; 11 bases are a match to TRBD2. With V trimmed by 1 base and J by 4 bases, 5 bases remained unmatched. The CDR3 is 16 residues long. Germline lookup yields CDR1 LNHNV and CDR2 YYDKDF (reference sequence). DNA for the CDR3: TGTGCCACCAGCAGAGCGTTAGCGGGAGGGCCAGAGACCCAGTACTTC. Protein sequence: CATSRALAGGPETQYF.

This clonotype was observed at least ten times. A junction boundary mismatches the germline segment, possibly from a read error. V usage is TRBV18 and J usage is TRBJ2-1; no definite D call. The CDR3 contains 11 residues. Germline assignment: CDR1 KGHSH and CDR2 LQKENI. CDR3 DNA: TGCGCCAGCAGCCCTTTAGGAGAGCAGTTCTTC. Translating it yields CASSPLGEQFF.

The table lists this clonotype with a few counts. This chain joins TRBV20-1 and TRBJ2-1; 11 bases are a match to TRBD2. This CDR3 spans 17 amino acids. CDR1 DFQATT and CDR2 SNEGSKA come from the germline V gene (reference sequence). The V segment lost 0 bases and the J segment 3 bases; nucleotides outside the gene matches: 7. The CDR3 DNA follows: TGCAGTGCTAGAGATTCAGTGGGACTAGCGGACTACAATGAGCAGTTCTTC. It encodes CSARDSVGLADYNEQFF.

This chain uses TRBV29-1 with TRBJ1-4; 7 positions match TRBD1. Germline V lookup: CDR1 SQVTM, CDR2 ANQGSEA. V was pared by 5 bases and J by 7 bases, with 7 bases of the junction left unmatched. The CDR3 runs to 13 residues. CDR3 sequence (DNA): TGCAGCGTTAAAGGCAGGGGGAGTGAAAAACTGTTTTTT. Protein product: CSVKGRGSEKLFF. Looking up the rest from reference TRBV29-1 and TRBJ1-4 gives the full variable domain: SAVISQKPSRDICQRGTSLTIQCQVDSQVTMMFWYRQQPGQSLTLIATANQGSEATYESGFVIDKFPISRPNLTFSTLTVSNMSPEDSSIYLCSVKGRGSEKLFFGSGTQLSVL.

V and J are TRBV5-8 and TRBJ2-2; 7 positions match TRBD1. The CDR3 has 16 residues. Unmatched junction bases numbered 5, after V lost 0 bases and J lost 3 bases. The germline gives CDR1 SGHTS, CDR2 YDEGEE. The CDR3 DNA is TGTGCCAGCAGCTTGGCTGGGGGACAGTACACCGGGGAGCTGTTTTTT. Its translation: CASSLAGGQYTGELFF.

The sample holds a few counts of this clonotype. The CDR3 protein is CATRGDRDTDTQYF. Here the CDR3 DNA reads TGTGCCACCAGAGGGGACAGGGACACAGATACGCAGTATTTT. The chain recombines TRBV24-1 with TRBJ2-3, with 9 bases identical to TRBD1. The CDR3 loop spans 14 amino acids. V shed 7 bases and J 2 bases; nucleotides not matched to a gene: 3. Germline loops: CDR1 KGHDR, CDR2 SFDVKD.

CDR3 amino acids: CASSLQGSRETQYF. CDR3 DNA sequence: TGTGCCAGCAGCCTGCAGGGTAGTCGAGAGACCCAGTACTTC. The chain links TRBV7-6 to TRBJ2-5; weak D call: TRBD1 (5 bases). With 5 bases removed from V and 4 bases from J, the gap between germline ends came to 14 bases. The germline CDR1 and CDR2 sequences are SGHVS and FNYEAQ. The CDR3 totals 14 residues.

This clonotype showed up just a few times. The chain employs TRBV5-1 and TRBJ2-7; TRBD2 matches 8 bases. CDR3 length: 15 amino acids. The V and J ends lost 4 bases and 3 bases, in that order; junction bases with no gene match: 9. Germline-derived CDR1 and CDR2 are SGHRS and YFSETQ. Here the CDR3 DNA reads TGCGCCAGCAGCCTCGGGGGGGAGGGCCTCTACGAGCAGTACTTC. Protein sequence: CASSLGGEGLYEQYF.

The rearrangement joins TRBV6-5 to TRBJ2-2, with a tentative D call TRBD1 (6 bases). CDR3 length: 15 amino acids. Germline CDR1 and CDR2: MNHEY and SVGAGI. V shed 7 bases and J shed 5 bases, with 17 bases lying between them. In DNA form, the CDR3 reads TGTGCCAGCATTAGAGTGACAGGAGGTACCGGGGAGCTGTTTTTT. Translating it yields CASIRVTGGTGELFF.

This clonotype appeared a few times. V usage is TRBV12-3 or TRBV12-4 and J usage is TRBJ1-6; 9 bases are a match to TRBD1. The CDR3 runs 17 residues. V was pared by 6 bases and J by 10 bases, with 16 bases of the junction left unmatched. The CDR3 DNA reads as TGTGCCAGCAGCTCCCTCGGACAGGGGACGGTGGGATCACCCCTCCACTTT. Residues: CASSSLGQGTVGSPLHF.

This clonotype has more than one count but fewer than ten. The chain joins TRBV27 to TRBJ1-1, with no clear D. The CDR3 is 13 residues long. V dropped 4 bases and J dropped 7 bases, with 13 bases sitting between them. The germline CDR1 and CDR2 sequences are MNHEY and SMNVEV (reference sequence). CDR3 protein: CASSSINSDEAFF. In DNA form, the CDR3 reads TGTGCCAGCAGTTCCATAAACAGTGATGAAGCTTTCTTT.

This clonotype was seen ten or more times. The CDR3 region is CASRDTGQETQYF. CDR3 sequence (DNA): TGTGCCAGCAGGGACACAGGGCAAGAGACCCAGTACTTC. The rearrangement uses TRBV3-1 and TRBJ2-5; D perhaps matches TRBD1 (6 bases). There are 13 residues in the CDR3. Deletions cut 6 bases from V and 2 bases from J, with 10 bases between. Germline loops: CDR1 LGHDT, CDR2 YNNKEL (reference sequence).

The CDR3 here is CASSYSQTKGNTEAFF. CDR3 sequence (DNA): TGTGCCAGCAGTTACTCCCAAACGAAGGGTAACACTGAAGCTTTCTTT. The chain carries TRBV6-2 or TRBV6-3 and TRBJ1-1; D remains unclear. Germline lookup yields CDR1 MNHEY and CDR2 SVGEGT. V was shortened by 0 bases and J by 2 bases, with 13 bases between the two germline ends. The CDR3 is made up of 16 amino acids.

V usage is TRBV18 and J usage is TRBJ2-6; D not certain. The germline V gene encodes CDR1 KGHSH and CDR2 LQKENI. This CDR3 spans 17 amino acids. V was pared by 1 base and J by 0 bases, with 10 bases between. The CDR3 reads CASSPRGFSSGANVLTF. The CDR3, as DNA: TGTGCCAGCTCACCACGGGGATTCAGCTCTGGGGCCAACGTCCTGACTTTC.